A single sample gave rise to the 26 T cell receptor beta chains below, sequenced in a study of identical twins. Via MiXCR, TCRdb re-called the 5' RACE reads, giving one row per CDR3 protein. The profile shows roughly 250,000 distinct CDR3 sequences, over 12% of them singletons. The specimen was memory (CD45RO+) T cells sorted from blood. The receptors shown here come from a woman aged 18-29 years in good health.

This clonotype was detected a few times. The chain employs TRBV6-1 and TRBJ2-7; 9 bases map to TRBD1. Germline V gene data show CDR1 as MNHNS and CDR2 as SASEGT. Trimming took 7 bases from V and 5 from J; bases not matched to a gene: 9. The CDR3 sequence is 14 residues long. This CDR3 is CASMLGQGLHEQYF. The CDR3, as DNA: TGTGCCAGCATGCTGGGACAGGGCCTCCACGAGCAGTACTTC.

The table lists this clonotype with many counts. The gene calls are TRBV6-5 and TRBJ1-1; 7 positions agree with TRBD1. The ends lost 8 bases at V and 3 bases at J; junction bases unmatched: 3. This CDR3 is built from 12 residues. The germline V gene encodes CDR1 MNHEY and CDR2 SVGAGI. The CDR3 sequence is CASAGGYTEAFF. The CDR3 DNA reads as TGTGCCAGCGCAGGGGGGTACACTGAAGCTTTCTTT.

This clonotype came up many times. The chain links TRBV20-1 to TRBJ1-1; D possibly corresponds to TRBD1 (5 bases). The V and J ends lost 2 bases and 1 base respectively, with 11 bases between them. Germline V gene lookup returns CDR1 DFQATT and CDR2 SNEGSKA (reference sequence). The CDR3 totals 14 residues. This CDR3 is CSARLVRGNTEAFF. The CDR3 region has the DNA TGCAGTGCTAGACTGGTGAGGGGGAACACTGAAGCTTTCTTT.

The chain joins TRBV11-3 to TRBJ1-1; 7 bases fit TRBD1. This CDR3 is 13 amino acids long. J lost 8 bases, V lost 4 bases, and 7 bases had no gene match. Germline assignment: CDR1 SGHNT and CDR2 YENEEA. The CDR3 sequence is CASSSGQAHEAFF. The CDR3 nucleotides read TGTGCCAGCAGCTCTGGACAGGCCCACGAAGCTTTCTTT.

This clonotype was seen a handful of times. The chain is built from TRBV6-1 and TRBJ2-4; 10 bases fit TRBD1. CDR1 is MNHNS and CDR2 is SASEGT in the germline V gene. V shed 5 bases and J 8 bases; nucleotides not matched to a gene: 6. CDR3 length: 14 amino acids. CDR3 sequence reads: CASSNPGTGDIQYF. CDR3 DNA: TGTGCCAGCAGTAATCCCGGGACAGGGGACATTCAGTACTTC.

This clonotype was counted between two and nine times. CDR3 residues: CASSHLAGVDNEQFF. CDR3 sequence (DNA): TGCGCCAGCAGCCACCTAGCGGGAGTTGATAATGAGCAGTTCTTC. The chain uses TRBV4-1 and TRBJ2-1; 10 bases line up with TRBD2. The J segment lost 7 bases and the V segment lost 3 bases, leaving 6 bases of the junction unmatched. From germline, CDR1 is MGHRA and CDR2 YSYEKL. This CDR3 region has 15 residues.

This clonotype was observed many times. The rearrangement joins TRBV12-3 or TRBV12-4 to TRBJ2-3; 9 bases agree with TRBD1. The CDR3 is 18 amino acids. J was trimmed by 4 bases and V by 0 bases; bases with no gene match: 11. CDR3 DNA: TGTGCCAGCAGTTTAGCGCATTTAGGGACAGGGAGCCCAGATACGCAGTATTTT. It specifies CASSLAHLGTGSPDTQYF.

CDR3 region: CSARSQIQETQYF. The CDR3 nucleotides are TGCAGTGCTAGAAGCCAGATCCAAGAGACCCAGTACTTC. The chain links TRBV20-1 to TRBJ2-5, with no clear D. CDR1 is DFQATT, CDR2 SNEGSKA, per germline (reference sequence). CDR3 length equals 13 residues. V shed 2 bases and J shed 1 base, with 8 bases lying between them.

This clonotype was seen only a few times. The chain recombines TRBV12-5 with TRBJ1-5; no clear D. V dropped 1 base and J dropped 0 bases, with 13 bases sitting between them. Per the germline V gene, CDR1 is LGHNT and CDR2 is FRNRAP. The CDR3 is made up of 17 amino acids. For the CDR3, the DNA is TGTGCTAGTGGTTTGGGGGTCCCAGGCTATAGCAATCAGCCCCAGCATTTT. Translating it yields CASGLGVPGYSNQPQHF.

This sequence joins TRBV5-1 and TRBJ1-2, with D maybe TRBD1 (6 bases). The germline V gene has CDR1 SGHRS and CDR2 YFSETQ. The CDR3 spans 15 residues. Trimming removed 1 base from V and 6 bases from J, with 16 bases in between. The CDR3 DNA reads TGCGCCAGCAGCTTGAGGCTCTACAGGGAGGATGGCTACACCTTC. This translates into CASSLRLYREDGYTF. Using reference TRBV5-1 and TRBJ1-2 for the parts outside the CDR3, the full variable domain is KAGVTQTPRYLIKTRGQQVTLSCSPISGHRSVSWYQQTPGQGLQFLFEYFSETQRNKGNFPGRFSGRQFSNSRSEMNVSTLELGDSALYLCASSLRLYREDGYTFGSGTRLTVV.

V and J are TRBV6-2 or TRBV6-3 and TRBJ2-2, with TRBD2 as a possible D gene (6 bases). This CDR3 is built from 15 residues. Trimming took 6 bases from V and 1 from J, leaving 12 bases between them. The germline V gene has CDR1 MNHEY and CDR2 SVGEGT. The CDR3 loop is CASSPPGLNTGELFF. CDR3 nucleotides: TGTGCCAGCAGCCCTCCGGGACTGAACACCGGGGAGCTGTTTTTT.

This clonotype occurred many times. The CDR3 reads CATSRVGGAYQPQHF. Here the CDR3 DNA reads TGTGCCACCAGCAGAGTGGGGGGCGCGTATCAGCCCCAGCATTTT. J is TRBJ1-5 and V is TRBV15; possible D gene TRBD1, 6 bases. In germline, CDR1 is LNHNV, CDR2 YYDKDF (reference sequence). The CDR3 consists of 15 residues. Trimming cost V 1 base and J 5 bases, with 12 bases left between them.

This clonotype has more than one count but fewer than ten. The chain uses TRBV12-3 or TRBV12-4 and TRBJ1-2; D is unclear. The CDR3 length is 14 residues. The V gene lost 3 bases and the J gene lost 3 bases, with 11 bases spanning the gap. CDR3 nucleotide sequence: TGTGCCAGCAGTTTTCATAACGCCCACTATGGCTACACCTTC. It translates to CASSFHNAHYGYTF.

This clonotype was recorded many times. The chain combines TRBV20-1 with TRBJ2-7, with TRBD1 as a possible D gene (6 bases). This CDR3 contains 11 residues. CDR1 and CDR2 (germline): DFQATT, SNEGSKA (reference sequence). Trimming took off 6 bases at V and 5 bases at J, with 11 bases between the two ends. The CDR3 region has the DNA TGCAGTGCCAGCTGGGGGCACGAGCAGTACTTC. This translates into CSASWGHEQYF.

There are a few counts of this clonotype. The chain links TRBV20-1 to TRBJ2-3, with a weak D call TRBD2 (6 bases). The CDR3 runs to 15 residues. Trimming removed 3 bases at V and 2 bases at J, with 15 bases between. Germline values: CDR1 DFQATT, CDR2 SNEGSKA (reference sequence). DNA of the CDR3: TGCAGTGCTAGTGGATTAGCGGAGATCACAGATACGCAGTATTTT. It codes for CSASGLAEITDTQYF.

This clonotype was counted a few times. The rearrangement links TRBV5-1 to TRBJ1-1; 9 bases map to TRBD1. Germline values: CDR1 SGHRS, CDR2 YFSETQ. The CDR3 has 15 residues. Trimming cost V 5 bases and J 9 bases; bases outside gene matches: 14. For the CDR3, the DNA is TGCGCCAGCAGACCCACCGATAACAGGGGGCAGAAAGCTTTCTTT. It codes for CASRPTDNRGQKAFF.

In its sample, this clonotype was seen many times. The J gene is TRBJ1-1, the V gene TRBV5-1; D perhaps matches TRBD1 (5 bases). With 5 bases removed from V and 5 bases from J, the gap between germline ends came to 13 bases. The CDR3 sequence is 13 residues long. CDR1 SGHRS and CDR2 YFSETQ come from the germline V gene. The CDR3 protein is CASRGVGETEAFF. CDR3 nucleotides: TGCGCCAGCAGGGGCGTGGGGGAGACTGAAGCTTTCTTT.

This clonotype was found a few times. The rearrangement joins TRBV20-1 to TRBJ2-7; D not certain. CDR3 length: 13 residues. Trimming shortened V by 2 bases and J by 0 bases, and 8 bases separated the two germline ends. Germline V CDR1 and CDR2: DFQATT, SNEGSKA (reference sequence). The CDR3 protein is CSARRPFSYEQYF. The CDR3 nucleotides are TGCAGTGCTAGACGACCGTTCTCCTACGAGCAGTACTTC.

The V gene is TRBV6-2 or TRBV6-3, the J gene TRBJ2-7; D uncertain. Trimming removed 4 bases at V and 3 bases at J, with 7 bases between. The CDR3 totals 12 residues. Germline assignment: CDR1 MNHEY and CDR2 SVGEGT. CDR3 sequence (DNA): TGTGCCAGCAGTTCAGCGTACTACGAGCAGTACTTC. Translated: CASSSAYYEQYF.

The chain joins TRBV12-3 or TRBV12-4 to TRBJ1-1; the D gene is possibly TRBD1 (6 bases). This CDR3 spans 15 amino acids. V was shortened by 6 bases and J by 6 bases, with 20 bases between the two germline ends. The CDR3 is CASRPGGGMGAEAFF. CDR3 bases: TGTGCCAGCAGGCCTGGCGGGGGCATGGGGGCTGAAGCTTTCTTT.

The rearrangement uses TRBV4-3 and TRBJ2-7; 12 positions agree with TRBD2. This CDR3 spans 18 amino acids. Germline trimming cut 3 bases from V and 2 bases from J; bases unmatched to any gene: 11. Germline assignment: CDR1 LGHNA and CDR2 YSLEER. DNA of the CDR3: TGCGCCAGCAGCCAGGGGGGACTAGCGGGCCTTACGACCTACGAGCAGTACTTC. Amino acids: CASSQGGLAGLTTYEQYF.

There are a few counts of this clonotype. The genes are TRBV6-5 and TRBJ1-2; 7 bases are shared with TRBD1. Per germline, CDR1 MNHEY and CDR2 SVGAGI. This CDR3 has 17 residues. Trimming at V came to 0 bases and at J to 4 bases, leaving 11 bases not matched to a gene. The CDR3 DNA sequence: TGTGCCAGCAGTTACTCCCCGGGACAGCTGTCGACCTATGGCTACACCTTC. Protein: CASSYSPGQLSTYGYTF.

This clonotype occurred many times. The chain recombines TRBV5-1 with TRBJ2-3; no clear D gene. V lost 6 bases, J lost 5 bases, and 13 bases lay in between. This CDR3 is built from 13 residues. Germline V gene data show CDR1 as SGHRS and CDR2 as YFSETQ. The DNA of the CDR3 is TGCGCCAGCAACGATCCCGCACTAGATACGCAGTATTTT. Its protein is CASNDPALDTQYF.

This clonotype was observed many times. The chain links TRBV6-1 to TRBJ2-6; D possibly corresponds to TRBD2 (6 bases). The CDR3 loop spans 18 amino acids. V lost 4 bases and J 4 bases, leaving 20 bases between the germline ends. Germline V lookup: CDR1 MNHNS, CDR2 SASEGT. Written as DNA, the CDR3 is TGTGCCAGCAGTGGCGGGACTCGGGTCGTTATGGGGGCCAACGTCCTGACTTTC. It translates to CASSGGTRVVMGANVLTF.

This clonotype was counted only a few times. The genes are TRBV7-8 and TRBJ2-2, with a weak D call TRBD1 (6 bases). Trimming removed 1 base at V and 7 bases at J, with 10 bases between. Germline CDR1 SGHVS, CDR2 FQNEAQ. The CDR3 has 14 residues. The CDR3 spells CASSLGSGVGELFF. CDR3 DNA sequence: TGTGCCAGCAGCTTAGGATCAGGGGTCGGGGAGCTGTTTTTT.

The genes are TRBV9 and TRBJ2-3, with 11 bases aligning to TRBD2. From germline, CDR1 is SGDLS and CDR2 YYNGEE. With V trimmed by 1 base and J by 0 bases, 7 bases remained unmatched. CDR3 size: 18 residues. CDR3 amino acids: CASSVSLAGGTSTDTQYF. CDR3 in DNA: TGTGCCAGCAGCGTAAGTCTAGCGGGGGGAACTAGCACAGATACGCAGTATTTT.